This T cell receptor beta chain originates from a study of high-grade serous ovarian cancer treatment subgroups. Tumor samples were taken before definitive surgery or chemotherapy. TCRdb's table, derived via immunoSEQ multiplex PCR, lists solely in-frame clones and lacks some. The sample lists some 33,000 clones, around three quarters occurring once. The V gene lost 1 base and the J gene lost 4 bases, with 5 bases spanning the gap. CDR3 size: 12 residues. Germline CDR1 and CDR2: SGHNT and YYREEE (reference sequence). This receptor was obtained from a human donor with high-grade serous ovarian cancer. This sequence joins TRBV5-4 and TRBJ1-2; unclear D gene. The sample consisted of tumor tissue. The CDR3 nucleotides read TGTGCCAGCAGCTTGACATCCTATGGCTACACCTTC. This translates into CASSLTSYGYTF. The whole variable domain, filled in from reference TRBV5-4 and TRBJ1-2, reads ETGVTQSPTHLIKTRGQQVTLRCSSQSGHNTVSWYQQALGQGPQFIFQYYREEENGRGNFPPRFSGLQFPNYSSELNVNALELDDSALYLCASSLTSYGYTFGSGTRLTVV.